This T cell receptor (beta chain) appears in the sequencing data of a study of response to subunit inactivated influenza vaccine. Whole-study results and caveats: There was a suggestion from the authors that each seasonal influenza vaccination recruits few new T cells.

TCRdb analysed the RT-PCR reads with MiXCR anew, one entry per CDR3 protein. Seen here are hundreds of thousands of distinct CDR3 sequences, about 14% observed once, and the top ten hold 6.5% to 8%. This clonotype was observed a handful of times. Its specificity is not known. J gave up 2 bases and V 5 bases, and 6 bases lay outside the gene matches. Germline V gene sequence: CDR1 MNHEY, CDR2 SVGEGT. This CDR3 spans 16 amino acids. This chain joins TRBV6-2 or TRBV6-3 and TRBJ2-1; 10 bases agree with TRBD2. This sample comprised PBMCs from blood, obtained 14 to 15 days before vaccination. The source is a man aged 45-60 years who received an inactivated influenza vaccine. The CDR3 region has the DNA TGTGCCAGCAGTCCCCTAGCGGGAGCCCCCTACAATGAGCAGTTCTTC. It codes for CASSPLAGAPYNEQFF.